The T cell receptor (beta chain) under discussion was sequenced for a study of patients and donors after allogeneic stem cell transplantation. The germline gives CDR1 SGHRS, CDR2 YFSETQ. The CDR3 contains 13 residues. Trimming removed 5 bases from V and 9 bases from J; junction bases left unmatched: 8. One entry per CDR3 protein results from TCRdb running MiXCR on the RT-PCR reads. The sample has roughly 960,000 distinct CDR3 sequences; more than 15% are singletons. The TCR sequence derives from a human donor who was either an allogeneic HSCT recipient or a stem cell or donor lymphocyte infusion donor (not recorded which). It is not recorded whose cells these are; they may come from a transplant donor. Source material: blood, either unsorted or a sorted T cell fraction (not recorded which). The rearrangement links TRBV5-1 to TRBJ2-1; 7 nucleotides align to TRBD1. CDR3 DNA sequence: TGCGCCAGCAGGTCCACAGGGGTTGTTGAGCAGTTCTTC. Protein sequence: CASRSTGVVEQFF.